The T cell receptor (beta chain) under discussion was sequenced for a study of blood T cell repertoires in COVID-19. Study summary: Some COVID-19 samples were acute and others convalescent; all came from the United States, Italy and Spain.

Participants came from some 23 US areas, aged roughly 18 to 89 years. Allocation to cohorts depended on clinical history reported by the participants. Original handling: Cell counts per sample came from amplifying reference gene primers. Clones were sequenced by immunoSEQ multiplex PCR, and TCRdb holds only the in-frame ones, with some missing. Clone size and the V and J calls come from that table; the DNA yielded D and trimming. The table includes about 280,000 clones, 85% to 90% detected once. V was cut by 3 bases and J by 1 base, with 14 bases left in between. The CDR3 spans 15 residues. CDR1 is SGDLS and CDR2 is YYNGEE in the germline V gene.

V and J are TRBV9 and TRBJ2-7, with a weak D call TRBD2 (6 bases). The clonotype was recovered from a woman in her sixties or seventies who had recovered from COVID-19. Sequencing used PBMCs or T cells enriched from blood (not recorded which). The CDR3 DNA reads as TGTGCCAGCAGCGCCGAGACTAGTTTTTCCTACGAGCAGTACTTC. The encoded protein is CASSAETSFSYEQYF.